The T cell receptor beta chain under discussion was sequenced for a study of regulatory T cells in long-lasting Graves disease. General study results and limits: Persistent disease showed a preference for TRBV28, TRBJ1-2 and TRBJ2-5.

Building of the TCR beta libraries involved iRepertoire HTBI primers and Arm-PCR of CDR3 regions. TCRdb reprocessed the multiplex PCR reads with MiXCR, giving one entry per CDR3 protein. Found here are a few hundred thousand distinct CDR3 sequences, approximately 23% of them singletons; the top ten hold about an eighth. CDR3 length equals 12 residues. Between the trimmed V and J ends, which lost 4 bases and 12 bases, there was a span of 16 bases. CDR1 SEHNR and CDR2 FQNEAQ come from the germline V gene (reference sequence). Time point here: persistent/refractory GD, antithyroid drugs over 5 years with positive TRAb. Isolated PBMC RNA provided the starting material for the TCR library. This clonotype was observed a handful of times. Its antigen is not known.

The sequence derives from a female donor with Graves disease. The specimen comprised peripheral blood mononuclear cells (PBMCs), sampled when the disease was refractory, from a patient treated with antithyroid drugs. The chain couples TRBV7-9 to TRBJ2-7; D is possibly TRBD2 (6 bases). DNA of the CDR3: TGTGCCAGCAGCTCTACCGCCGGGAGTCTGTACTTC. Its protein is CASSSTAGSLYF.